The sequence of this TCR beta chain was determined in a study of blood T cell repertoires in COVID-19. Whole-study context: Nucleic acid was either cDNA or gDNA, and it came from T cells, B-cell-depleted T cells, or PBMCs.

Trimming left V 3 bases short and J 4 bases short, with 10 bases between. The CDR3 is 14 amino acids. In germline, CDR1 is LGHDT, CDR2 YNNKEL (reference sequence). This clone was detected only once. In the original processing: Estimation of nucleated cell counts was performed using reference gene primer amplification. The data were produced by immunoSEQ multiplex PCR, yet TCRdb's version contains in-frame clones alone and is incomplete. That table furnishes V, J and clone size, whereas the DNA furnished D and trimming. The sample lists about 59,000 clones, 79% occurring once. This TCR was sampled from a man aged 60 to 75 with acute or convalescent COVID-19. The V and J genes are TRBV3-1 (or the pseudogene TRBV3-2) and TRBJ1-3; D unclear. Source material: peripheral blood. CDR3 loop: CASSHGGGGNTIYF. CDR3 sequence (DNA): TGTGCCAGCAGCCATGGAGGAGGAGGAAACACCATATATTTT.